A single sample is the source of the 10 T cell receptor beta chains below, sequenced in a study of PD-1 blockade in classical Hodgkin lymphoma. Regarding time point: cycle 4 day 1 (C4D1), after 5 to 7 weeks of nivolumab. No patient escaped relapse after autologous stem cell transplantation, and brentuximab vedotin exposure varied. Profiling relied on immunoSEQ multiplex PCR, and the TCRdb table lists in-frame clones only, not all of them. The sample lists roughly 50,000 clones, 90% occurring once. The input for sequencing was peripheral blood mononuclear cells (PBMCs), taken before the fourth cycle of nivolumab. The receptors were gathered from a human donor with classical Hodgkin lymphoma.

The chain couples TRBV27 to TRBJ1-2, with TRBD1 as a possible D gene (6 bases). The CDR3 runs 13 residues. V was trimmed by 10 bases and J by 3 bases, leaving 15 bases between them. The germline V gene has CDR1 MNHEY and CDR2 SMNVEV (reference sequence). The CDR3: CATGGGGDYGYTF. CDR3 sequence (DNA): TGTGCCACAGGAGGGGGGGGAGACTATGGCTACACCTTC.

The chain carries TRBV5-6 and TRBJ1-1; D call uncertain. Germline V gives CDR1 SGHDT, CDR2 YYEEEE. V was trimmed by 2 bases and J by 7 bases, leaving 18 bases between them. The CDR3 has 15 amino acids. CDR3 loop: CASSFSPGSLVEAFF. The CDR3 DNA is TGTGCCAGCAGCTTTAGCCCCGGCAGCCTGGTTGAAGCTTTCTTT.

CDR3 DNA: TGTGCCAGCATGCCAGGGGCATGGAACACTGAAGCTTTCTTT. It translates to CASMPGAWNTEAFF. V and J are TRBV7-9 and TRBJ1-1, with a weak D call TRBD1 (6 bases). The CDR3 consists of 14 residues. From germline, CDR1 is SEHNR and CDR2 FQNEAQ (reference sequence). Trimming shortened V by 7 bases and J by 1 base, and 13 bases separated the two germline ends.

The genes are TRBV27 and TRBJ2-1; D remains unclear. Per germline, CDR1 MNHEY and CDR2 SMNVEV (reference sequence). V lost 4 bases and J 5 bases, leaving 9 bases between the germline ends. The CDR3 totals 13 residues. CDR3 sequence reads: CASSSVHNNEQFF. The CDR3 DNA follows: TGTGCCAGCAGTTCCGTCCATAACAATGAGCAGTTCTTC.

The chain couples TRBV5-1 to TRBJ2-5; unclear D gene. Germline CDR1 is SGHRS and CDR2 is YFSETQ. CDR3 length: 13 amino acids. The V gene lost 1 base and the J gene lost 1 base, with 5 bases spanning the gap. As DNA, the CDR3 is TGCGCCAGCAGCTTGATCAGCCAAGAGACCCAGTACTTC. Translating gives CASSLISQETQYF.

This chain joins TRBV10-1 and TRBJ2-1, with unresolved D. Trimming removed 3 bases at V and 4 bases at J, with 7 bases between. The V gene's germline CDR1 is WNHNN and CDR2 SYGVQD (reference sequence). The CDR3 totals 13 residues. CDR3 in DNA: TGCGCCAGCAGTGATGGTACTTACAATGAGCAGTTCTTC. Translation: CASSDGTYNEQFF.

This chain uses TRBV6-5 with TRBJ2-7; tentatively, D is TRBD2 (6 bases). Germline V CDR1 and CDR2: MNHEY, SVGAGI. The CDR3 runs 16 residues. Trimming stripped 0 bases from V and 7 bases from J, with 19 bases between. The CDR3 DNA follows: TGTGCCAGCAGTTACTCTGCTTTTAACCAGGCGGGAGAGCAGTACTTC. Translated, it gives CASSYSAFNQAGEQYF.

This clone was seen only once. This sequence joins TRBV19 and TRBJ2-1; no definite D call. The CDR3 runs to 14 residues. Trimming shortened V by 3 bases and J by 11 bases, and 17 bases separated the two germline ends. Germline values: CDR1 LNHDA, CDR2 SQIVND (reference sequence). The CDR3, as DNA: TGTGCCAGTAGTATTTCGGTGGCCCCAAGCCAGCAGTTCTTC. This gives the protein CASSISVAPSQQFF.

This sequence joins TRBV5-1 and TRBJ2-3; D gene uncertain. The V end lost 4 bases, the J end lost 6 bases, and 18 bases lay between the germline ends. CDR1 and CDR2 from the germline V gene are SGHRS and YFSETQ. The CDR3 runs 15 residues. The CDR3 DNA follows: TGCGCCAGCAGCCTCGGACGCCCTGGCTGGGATACGCAGTATTTT. Translation gives CASSLGRPGWDTQYF. Combining the CDR3 with reference TRBV5-1 and TRBJ2-3 gives the whole variable domain KAGVTQTPRYLIKTRGQQVTLSCSPISGHRSVSWYQQTPGQGLQFLFEYFSETQRNKGNFPGRFSGRQFSNSRSEMNVSTLELGDSALYLCASSLGRPGWDTQYFGPGTRLTVL.

The CDR3 DNA reads TGTGCCAGCAGTTTATCAGGGACTAGCGGGAGGGTACTGTATTTT. Translating gives CASSLSGTSGRVLYF. J is TRBJ2-3 and V is TRBV27, with 16 bases aligning to TRBD2. J was trimmed by 14 bases and V by 0 bases; bases with no gene match: 5. Germline V gene lookup returns CDR1 MNHEY and CDR2 SMNVEV (reference sequence). The CDR3 has 15 amino acids.